These 32 T cell receptor beta chains originate from one sample sequenced in a study of T cell responses to AZD1222 COVID-19 vaccine. Sequencing used immunoSEQ multiplex PCR; TCRdb keeps in-frame clones, though not all of them. The sample has roughly 60,000 clones, 70% to 90% seen once. Sequencing used peripheral blood, obtained on day 0 of AZD1222 vaccination. All receptors derive from an adult in good health.

The genes are TRBV4-2 and TRBJ2-3; 9 nucleotides line up with TRBD2. The germline CDR1 and CDR2 sequences are LGHNA and YNFKEQ. This CDR3 comprises 16 residues. The V gene end was trimmed by 0 bases and the J gene end by 5 bases; junction bases not matched to a gene: 6. In DNA, the CDR3 is TGTGCCAGCAGCCAAGAGTGGCGGGGGGGCTTAGATACGCAGTATTTT. It is translated as CASSQEWRGGLDTQYF.

This sequence joins TRBV18 and TRBJ1-1; D is undetermined. Germline V gene sequence: CDR1 KGHSH, CDR2 LQKENI. This CDR3 has 16 amino acids. The V and J ends lost 8 bases and 4 bases respectively, with 23 bases between them. Written as DNA, the CDR3 is TGTGCCAGCCTGGGAGAAAGGCTGGTAGGGCGCACTGAAGCTTTCTTT. Protein: CASLGERLVGRTEAFF.

The rearrangement uses TRBV7-2 and TRBJ2-1, with D unclear. The CDR3 length is 12 residues. Germline loops: CDR1 SGHTA, CDR2 FQGNSA. V was clipped by 3 bases and J by 7 bases, with 7 bases between them. CDR3 sequence reads: CASSFSRNEQFF. DNA of the CDR3: TGTGCCAGCAGCTTCAGCAGGAATGAGCAGTTCTTC.

The CDR3, as DNA: TGTGCCAGCAGGCCTGGTGGCGGCGTTCAGCCCCAGCATTTT. It yields the protein CASRPGGGVQPQHF. The chain uses TRBV6-5 and TRBJ1-5; no firm D call. The CDR3 is 14 amino acids. Trimming cost V 6 bases and J 6 bases, with 15 bases left between them. Germline loops: CDR1 MNHEY, CDR2 SVGAGI.

The rearrangement uses TRBV25-1 and TRBJ1-5, with D uncertain. CDR3 size: 12 residues. V lost 1 base and J 4 bases, leaving 2 bases between the germline ends. CDR1 and CDR2 (germline): MGHDK, SYGVNS. CDR3: CASSEWNQPQHF. In nucleotides, the CDR3 is TGTGCCAGCAGTGAATGGAATCAGCCCCAGCATTTT.

The chain links TRBV5-1 to TRBJ1-1; D not resolved. With 0 bases removed from V and 5 bases from J, the gap between germline ends came to 11 bases. The germline V gene has CDR1 SGHRS and CDR2 YFSETQ. The CDR3 is 14 amino acids. DNA of the CDR3: TGCGCCAGCAGCTTGGCCACCGGAAGGACTGAAGCTTTCTTT. This encodes CASSLATGRTEAFF. The full variable domain, with the rest looked up from reference TRBV5-1 and TRBJ1-1, is KAGVTQTPRYLIKTRGQQVTLSCSPISGHRSVSWYQQTPGQGLQFLFEYFSETQRNKGNFPGRFSGRQFSNSRSEMNVSTLELGDSALYLCASSLATGRTEAFFGQGTRLTVV.

The chain uses TRBV4-1 and TRBJ1-3, with D perhaps matching TRBD1 (6 bases). Germline V gene sequence: CDR1 MGHRA, CDR2 YSYEKL. Trimming took off 0 bases at V and 2 bases at J, with 14 bases between the two ends. This CDR3 region has 17 residues. CDR3 in amino acids: CASSQDLPRGPGNTIYF. The CDR3 DNA reads as TGCGCCAGCAGCCAAGATCTCCCCAGGGGTCCTGGAAACACCATATATTTT.

The chain employs TRBV19 and TRBJ2-7; D is possibly TRBD1 (5 bases). Trimming took 1 base from V and 0 from J, leaving 10 bases between them. This CDR3 is built from 15 residues. Germline assignment: CDR1 LNHDA and CDR2 SQIVND (reference sequence). The CDR3 reads CASSIADSLSYEQYF. DNA for the CDR3: TGTGCCAGTAGTATAGCCGACAGCCTCTCCTACGAGCAGTACTTC.

The chain couples TRBV6-6 to TRBJ2-7; possibly TRBD2 for D (5 bases). Deletions cut 6 bases from V and 5 bases from J, with 14 bases between. CDR1 and CDR2 from the germline V gene are MNHNY and SVGAGI (reference sequence). The CDR3 contains 13 residues. CDR3 DNA sequence: TGTGCCAGCAGAACCCGTCGGGGAGACGAGCAGTACTTC. Translated, it gives CASRTRRGDEQYF.

The chain couples TRBV9 to TRBJ2-1; no clear D gene. Germline V gene sequence: CDR1 SGDLS, CDR2 YYNGEE. The CDR3 is made up of 13 amino acids. V lost 0 bases, J lost 9 bases, and 10 bases lay in between. The CDR3 spells CASSVEWIGEQFF. Written as DNA, the CDR3 is TGTGCCAGCAGCGTAGAATGGATTGGTGAGCAGTTCTTC.

The chain links TRBV10-1 to TRBJ2-3; D call uncertain. V lost 0 bases and J lost 5, with 12 bases in between. The CDR3 totals 15 residues. CDR1 and CDR2 from the germline V gene are WNHNN and SYGVQD (reference sequence). The CDR3 sequence is CASSESLPLEDTQYF. CDR3 DNA sequence: TGCGCCAGCAGTGAGTCGTTACCGCTTGAAGATACGCAGTATTTT.

This clone was recorded once. The chain recombines TRBV9 with TRBJ2-7; D unclear. Trimming took 4 bases from V and 2 from J, leaving 10 bases between them. Germline CDR1 is SGDLS and CDR2 is YYNGEE. This CDR3 contains 13 residues. The CDR3 DNA is TGTGCCAGCAGCTCCGGCCCCGCCTACGAGCAGTACTTC. Its protein is CASSSGPAYEQYF. The full variable domain, rest sourced from reference TRBV9 and TRBJ2-7, is DSGVTQTPKHLITATGQRVTLRCSPRSGDLSVYWYQQSLDQGLQFLIQYYNGEERAKGNILERFSAQQFPDLHSELNLSSLELGDSALYFCASSSGPAYEQYFGPGTRLTVT.

The V gene is TRBV3-1 (or the pseudogene TRBV3-2), the J gene TRBJ2-7, with D tentatively TRBD2 (6 bases). V lost 4 bases and J 0 bases, leaving 10 bases between the germline ends. Germline CDR1 LGHDT, CDR2 YNNKEL (reference sequence). The CDR3 is made up of 14 amino acids. This CDR3 reads CASSRDSGSYEQYF. The CDR3 DNA reads TGTGCCAGCAGCCGGGACTCTGGCTCCTACGAGCAGTACTTC.

The gene calls are TRBV18 and TRBJ2-6; 7 bases agree with TRBD1. The CDR3 has 15 amino acids. Trimming at V came to 4 bases and at J to 3 bases, leaving 3 bases not matched to a gene. Germline V gene lookup returns CDR1 KGHSH and CDR2 LQKENI. The CDR3 DNA reads TGTGCCAGCTCACTGACAGGGTTTGGGGCCAACGTCCTGACTTTC. This codes for CASSLTGFGANVLTF.

The chain combines TRBV5-1 with TRBJ2-2, with D perhaps TRBD1 or TRBD2 (5 bases each). The CDR3 length is 16 residues. CDR1 and CDR2 (germline): SGHRS, YFSETQ. Trimming took 4 bases from V and 0 from J, leaving 13 bases between them. CDR3 bases: TGCGCCAGCAGCCGGGACGGATGGACGAACACCGGGGAGCTGTTTTTT. Protein sequence: CASSRDGWTNTGELFF.

The chain is built from TRBV30 and TRBJ1-1, with 8 bases aligning to TRBD1. The ends lost 5 bases at V and 3 bases at J; junction bases unmatched: 5. The CDR3 is made up of 13 amino acids. The germline V gene has CDR1 GTSNPN and CDR2 SVGIG (reference sequence). The chain's CDR3 is CAWARGLDTEAFF. The DNA for the CDR3 is TGTGCCTGGGCCAGGGGGCTGGACACTGAAGCTTTCTTT.

This clone was observed once. The chain couples TRBV6-1 to TRBJ1-5; D is ambiguous. From germline, CDR1 is MNHNS and CDR2 SASEGT. Trimming pared 3 bases from V and 6 bases from J, leaving 6 bases between. CDR3 length: 12 amino acids. For the CDR3, the DNA is TGTGCCAGCAGTGATTTGGGTCAGCCCCAGCATTTT. Translating it yields CASSDLGQPQHF.

J is TRBJ2-2 and V is TRBV3-1 (or the pseudogene TRBV3-2), with a weak D call TRBD2 (6 bases). Between the trimmed V and J ends, which lost 1 base and 4 bases, there was a span of 13 bases. Per the germline V gene, CDR1 is LGHDT and CDR2 is YNNKEL (reference sequence). This CDR3 is 16 amino acids long. The CDR3 is CASSQGGAGGTGELFF. The CDR3 DNA sequence: TGTGCCAGCAGCCAAGGGGGAGCGGGTGGCACCGGGGAGCTGTTTTTT.

CDR3 DNA: TGTGCCAGTAGTAACGTCTTTGGAAACACCATATATTTT. This codes for CASSNVFGNTIYF. The V gene is TRBV19, the J gene TRBJ1-3; D unclear. The CDR3 consists of 13 residues. Trimming cost V 4 bases and J 3 bases, with 7 bases left between them. The V gene's germline CDR1 is LNHDA and CDR2 SQIVND (reference sequence).

For the CDR3, the DNA is TGTGCCAGCAGCGGGACAGGGGATGGTCAGTACTTC. Protein: CASSGTGDGQYF. The V call is TRBV7-2, the J call TRBJ2-4; TRBD1 matches at 10 bases. The CDR3 has 12 residues. Germline V gene data show CDR1 as SGHTA and CDR2 as FQGNSA. Germline trimming cut 5 bases from V and 12 bases from J; bases unmatched to any gene: 4.

This clone was seen only once. The rearrangement joins TRBV4-1 to TRBJ1-4, with D hard to call. The ends were cut back, 0 bases at V and 5 bases at J, with 13 bases in the middle. CDR1 and CDR2 (germline): MGHRA, YSYEKL. The CDR3 totals 16 residues. CDR3 bases: TGCGCCAGCAGCCAAGATTCGGCCAGCCTAAATGAAAAACTGTTTTTT. Encoded protein: CASSQDSASLNEKLFF.

This clone was observed once. The chain joins TRBV6-5 to TRBJ2-2, with D maybe TRBD2 (6 bases). The germline V gene has CDR1 MNHEY and CDR2 SVGAGI. This CDR3 has 14 amino acids. The ends were cut back, 6 bases at V and 8 bases at J, with 16 bases in the middle. The CDR3 DNA sequence: TGTGCCAGCAGCCCAGGACTACCCAGGGGGGAGCTGTTTTTT. Its protein is CASSPGLPRGELFF.

The CDR3 protein is CASRLQTGAGSPLHF. The CDR3 nucleotides are TGTGCCAGCAGACTCCAGACAGGGGCGGGGTCACCCCTCCACTTT. The chain carries TRBV27 and TRBJ1-6; 8 bases map to TRBD1. The CDR3 is 15 amino acids. The germline CDR1 and CDR2 sequences are MNHEY and SMNVEV (reference sequence). J gave up 10 bases and V 6 bases, and 11 bases lay outside the gene matches.

The gene calls are TRBV13 and TRBJ1-1; 8 bases agree with TRBD1. The trim removed 3 bases at V and 0 bases at J, leaving 3 bases unmatched. This CDR3 is built from 15 residues. CDR1 is PRHDT and CDR2 is FYEKMQ in the germline V gene (reference sequence). In DNA form, the CDR3 reads TGTGCCAGCAGCTTCCGGACAGGGTTGAACACTGAAGCTTTCTTT. Translated: CASSFRTGLNTEAFF.

This chain links TRBV18 with TRBJ1-3; no clear D gene. This CDR3 comprises 13 residues. The V gene's germline CDR1 is KGHSH and CDR2 LQKENI. Trimming took 6 bases from V and 3 from J, leaving 9 bases between them. CDR3 in amino acids: CASSRTDGNTIYF. CDR3 sequence (DNA): TGTGCCAGCTCGCGGACTGATGGAAACACCATATATTTT.

The CDR3 loop reads CASSQTLGASGEQYF. The CDR3 coding sequence is TGTGCCAGCAGCCAAACGTTGGGGGCCAGCGGCGAGCAGTACTTC. This chain uses TRBV3-1 (or the pseudogene TRBV3-2) with TRBJ2-7, with D perhaps matching TRBD1 (6 bases). The germline V gene has CDR1 LGHDT and CDR2 YNNKEL (reference sequence). The length of the CDR3 is 15 residues. The germline V and J ends were trimmed by 2 bases and 6 bases, with 17 bases remaining between them.

This chain connects TRBV2 to TRBJ2-3, with D perhaps matching TRBD1 or TRBD2 (7 bases each). The CDR3 has 16 amino acids. The V end was cut by 5 bases, the J end by 2 bases, with 17 bases between. Per germline, CDR1 SNHLY and CDR2 FYNNEI. The DNA for the CDR3 is TGTGCCAGCAGTTCCAGGGGGGGTCACGACACAGATACGCAGTATTTT. This sequence encodes CASSSRGGHDTDTQYF.

The chain combines TRBV12-5 with TRBJ2-5, with D possibly TRBD2 on 5 matching bases. Trimming pared 2 bases from V and 5 bases from J, leaving 18 bases between. Germline V CDR1 and CDR2: LGHNT, FRNRAP. The CDR3 contains 16 residues. The CDR3: CASGLHRGGGLETQYF. The CDR3 nucleotides read TGTGCTAGTGGTTTGCACCGAGGAGGCGGTTTGGAGACCCAGTACTTC.

This chain uses TRBV6-5 with TRBJ1-2; the match to TRBD1 covers 7 bases. This CDR3 spans 15 amino acids. Germline trimming cut 0 bases from V and 4 bases from J; bases unmatched to any gene: 5. Germline V gene data show CDR1 as MNHEY and CDR2 as SVGAGI. The CDR3 loop is CASSYSPTGAYGYTF. The DNA of the CDR3 is TGTGCCAGCAGTTACTCCCCTACAGGGGCCTATGGCTACACCTTC.

The CDR3 reads CASRQGAQKVYGYTF. The CDR3 coding sequence is TGCGCCAGCAGACAGGGGGCCCAAAAGGTCTATGGCTACACCTTC. The rearrangement joins TRBV5-1 to TRBJ1-2; 9 nucleotides match TRBD1. The CDR3 has 15 residues. Germline trimming cut 5 bases from V and 4 bases from J; bases unmatched to any gene: 9. The V gene's germline CDR1 is SGHRS and CDR2 YFSETQ. Based on the CDR3 plus reference TRBV5-1 and TRBJ1-2, the full variable domain is KAGVTQTPRYLIKTRGQQVTLSCSPISGHRSVSWYQQTPGQGLQFLFEYFSETQRNKGNFPGRFSGRQFSNSRSEMNVSTLELGDSALYLCASRQGAQKVYGYTFGSGTRLTVV.

The gene calls are TRBV6-4 and TRBJ1-4; 12 bases fit TRBD1. V lost 7 bases and J lost 8; bases outside the gene matches: 5. The germline V gene encodes CDR1 MRHNA and CDR2 SNTAGT. This CDR3 contains 14 residues. The CDR3 nucleotides read TGTGCCAGCACCTGGGACAGGGGGCGAGAAAAACTGTTTTTT. It encodes CASTWDRGREKLFF.

The chain joins TRBV7-7 to TRBJ2-2; 9 bases align to TRBD1. Germline CDR1 reads SSHAT; CDR2 reads FNYEAQ (reference sequence). After removal of 5 bases from V and 5 bases from J, the junction contained 12 bases not matched to a gene. The CDR3 spans 17 residues. The CDR3 coding sequence is TGTGCCAGCAGCAGCCTAGGGGGGACAGGGCAAACCGGGGAGCTGTTTTTT. This translates into CASSSLGGTGQTGELFF. Variable domain in full (rest from reference TRBV7-7 and TRBJ2-2): GAGVSQSPRYKVTKRGQDVTLRCDPISSHATLYWYQQALGQGPEFLTYFNYEAQPDKSGLPSDRFSAERPEGSISTLTIQRTEQRDSAMYRCASSSLGGTGQTGELFFGEGSRLTVL.